This paragraph reports one TCR beta chain. There are a few counts of this clone. No antigen is known for it. Base qualities are not provided; no much larger clone lies one nucleotide away. At the junction V is shortened by 1 base and J by 3 bases; bases outside the gene matches: 4. The CDR1 and CDR2 encoded by the germline V gene (reference sequence) are GTSNPN and SVGIG. Taken from cysteine to phenylalanine, the CDR3 has 15 residues. Only the CDR3 DNA stays, 45 bases, in frame from base 1. The library was produced with the immunoSEQ multiplex PCR assay. For most patients, genomic DNA was subjected to high-throughput TCR-beta CDR3 sequencing by Adaptive Biotechnologies. Per the source publication's procedure: TCR sequencing data were retrieved from Adaptive's ImmunoSEQ software for roughly 17 patients, whereas a few other patients were processed with MiXCR and VDJtools. Because the origin of CDR3 nucleotide sequences shared between donor and recipient could not be assigned, those sequences were removed. Alloreactive clones required at least 2-fold expansion over unstimulated cells and minimum CFSE-low frequency of 0.002% (template counts) or 0.001% (read counts). A clone was considered mappable if detected in the sequenced pre-transplant spleen, lymph node, or MLR CFSE-low populations of the donor or recipient. The cumulative frequency of alloreactive clones was calculated as a percentage of all sequences, weighted by copy number. Entries here come from immuneACCESS through TCRdb and include only in-frame sequences with V and J called. Some clones fail to appear in such tables; in the studies checked, an unresolved V gene covers under half of the shortfall, and the cause of the remainder is unknown. D and trimming were read from the DNA, whereas the V and J calls and clone size are those reported in that table. This sample is represented by 15,000 to 20,000 clones; around 83% of them were singletons. The ten largest clones add up to about 4% of the sample.

This specimen belongs to a study of graft-versus-host responses after intestinal transplantation (TCRdb year 2021). Study-level background: Recipients received multivisceral, liver-intestinal, or isolated intestinal transplants. Anti-thymocyte globulin induction was given to all recipients, followed by maintenance tacrolimus and steroids for about 3 years. Graft-versus-host and host-versus-graft alloreactive T cell clones were tracked in the graft, circulation and bone marrow after intestinal transplantation using bulk TCR-beta CDR3 sequencing. Rather than going through the commercial service, samples from a few later patients were sequenced in-house on an Illumina MiSeq and processed with MiXCR. A peak of at least 4% donor T cells among recipient peripheral blood mononuclear cells was the definition used for donor T cell macrochimerism. To identify alloreactive clones, pre-transplant mixed lymphocyte reaction products were sequenced and compared with unstimulated pre-transplant donor and recipient T cells. The cohort enrolled 20 to 25 intestinal transplant recipients, one of whom was a retransplant, and a few patients without pretransplant specimens were excluded.

Overall study outcomes, separate from this receptor: In the allografts of patients with donor T cell macrochimerism, GvH to HvG T cell clonal ratios were high. Early after transplant, peak levels of circulating GvH clones were associated with declines in HvG clones. GvH clones were detected in recipient bone marrow, and some of these GvH clones were observed earlier in ileal mucosa or blood, consistent with an intestinal mucosal origin. Conclusions were limited by the relatively low number and heterogeneity of intestinal transplant patients.

To isolate intraepithelial and lamina propria lymphocytes from graft specimens, dithiothreitol, EDTA incubations and collagenase D digestion were used. Serial intestinal graft biopsy specimens collected up to 600 days after transplant underwent bulk TCR-beta sequencing. This receptor chain uses TRBV30 and TRBJ2-1; TRBD2 agrees with 9 junctional bases. Material: ileum tissue, obtained 584 days after intestinal transplantation. The TCR was taken from a human patient who received an intestinal transplant, so some T cells may come from the graft donor. The encoded CDR3 is CAWSGSGGLYNEQFF. The DNA is as follows: TGTGCCTGGAGTGGTAGCGGGGGACTCTACAATGAGCAGTTCTTC.